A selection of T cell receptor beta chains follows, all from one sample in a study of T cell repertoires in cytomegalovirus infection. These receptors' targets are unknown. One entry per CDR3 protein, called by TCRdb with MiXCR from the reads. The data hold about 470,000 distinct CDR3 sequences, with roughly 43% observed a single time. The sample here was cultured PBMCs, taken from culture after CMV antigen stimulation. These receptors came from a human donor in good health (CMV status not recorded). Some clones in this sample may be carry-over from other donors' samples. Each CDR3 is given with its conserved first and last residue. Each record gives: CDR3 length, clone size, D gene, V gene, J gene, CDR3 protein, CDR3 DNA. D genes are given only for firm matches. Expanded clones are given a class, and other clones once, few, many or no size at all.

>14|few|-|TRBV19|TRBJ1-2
CASSLPAGAYGYTF
TGTGCCAGTAGTCTTCCTGCAGGGGCCTATGGCTACACCTTC
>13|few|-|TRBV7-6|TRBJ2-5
CASSFGGFETQYF
TGTGCCAGCAGCTTTGGGGGTTTCGAGACCCAGTACTTC
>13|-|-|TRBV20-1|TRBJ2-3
CSAPPASTDTQYF
TGCAGTGCCCCCCCAGCTAGCACAGATACGCAGTATTTT
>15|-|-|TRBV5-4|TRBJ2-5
CASSPRDGSQETQYF
TGTGCCAGCAGCCCCAGGGATGGGAGTCAAGAGACCCAGTACTTC
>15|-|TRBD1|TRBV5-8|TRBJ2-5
CASSYGTGRGETQYF
TGTGCCAGCAGCTATGGGACAGGGAGAGGGGAGACCCAGTACTTC
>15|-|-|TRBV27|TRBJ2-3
CASRAKTLSTDTQYF
TGTGCCAGCAGGGCTAAGACCCTTAGCACAGATACGCAGTATTTT
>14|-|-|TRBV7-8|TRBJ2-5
CASSNRDPQETQYF
TGTGCCAGCAGCAACCGGGACCCTCAAGAGACCCAGTACTTC
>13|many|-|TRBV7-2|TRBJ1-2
CASSQWTLGGYTF
TGTGCCAGCAGCCAATGGACCCTGGGTGGCTACACCTTC
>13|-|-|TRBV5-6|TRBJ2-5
CASSLMGQETQYF
TGTGCCAGCAGCTTGATGGGACAAGAGACCCAGTACTTC
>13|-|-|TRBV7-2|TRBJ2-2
CASSGRTNGELFF
TGTGCCAGCAGCGGACGGACTAACGGGGAGCTGTTTTTT
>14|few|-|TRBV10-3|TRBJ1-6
CAISETGHNSPLHF
TGTGCCATCAGTGAGACAGGGCATAATTCACCCCTCCACTTT
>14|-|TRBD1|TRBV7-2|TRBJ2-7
CASSPRTGDYEQYF
TGTGCCAGCAGCCCCCGGACAGGGGACTACGAGCAGTACTTC
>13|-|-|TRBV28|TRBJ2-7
CASSLWESYEQYF
TGTGCCAGCAGTTTATGGGAAAGTTACGAGCAGTACTTC
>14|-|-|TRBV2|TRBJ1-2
CASSQTDSYYGYTF
TGTGCCAGCAGTCAAACTGACAGCTACTATGGCTACACCTTC
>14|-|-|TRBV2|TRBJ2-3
CASTYPGRTDTQYF
TGTGCCAGCACCTACCCAGGCCGCACAGATACGCAGTATTTT
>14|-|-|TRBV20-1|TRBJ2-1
CSAPRPSANNEQFF
TGCAGTGCCCCACGTCCTAGCGCGAACAATGAGCAGTTCTTC
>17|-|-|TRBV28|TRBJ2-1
CASSLFGGSGESHEQFF
TGTGCCAGCAGTTTATTCGGTGGGTCAGGGGAGAGTCATGAGCAGTTCTTC
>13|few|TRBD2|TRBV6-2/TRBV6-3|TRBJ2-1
CASSYRTSLEQFF
TGTGCCAGCAGTTACCGGACTAGCTTGGAGCAGTTCTTC
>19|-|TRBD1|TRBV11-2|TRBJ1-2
CASSLAVAQGAKGYYGYTF
TGTGCCAGCAGCTTAGCCGTCGCGCAGGGGGCAAAGGGCTACTATGGCTACACCTTC
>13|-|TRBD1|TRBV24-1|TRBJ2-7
CATAGTGGNEQYF
TGTGCCACCGCCGGGACAGGGGGAAACGAGCAGTACTTC
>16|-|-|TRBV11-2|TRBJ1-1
CASSLGGGGWNTEAFF
TGTGCCAGCAGCTTAGGGGGGGGGGGATGGAACACTGAAGCTTTCTTT
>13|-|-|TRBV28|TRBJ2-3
CASTMGGTDTQYF
TGTGCCAGCACAATGGGGGGCACAGATACGCAGTATTTT
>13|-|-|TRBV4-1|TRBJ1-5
CASSRNRGQPQHF
TGCGCCAGCAGCCGGAATAGGGGACAGCCCCAGCATTTT
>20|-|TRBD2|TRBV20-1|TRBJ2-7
CSARAHGGLAGAPGGFEQYF
TGCAGTGCTAGAGCGCACGGCGGCCTAGCGGGAGCCCCAGGGGGGTTCGAGCAGTACTTC
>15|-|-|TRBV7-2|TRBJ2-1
CASSVKPQTRNEQFF
TGTGCCAGCAGCGTCAAGCCCCAAACTAGGAACGAGCAGTTCTTC
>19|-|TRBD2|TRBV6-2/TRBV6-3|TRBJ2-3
CASSYNGEPGLKNTDTQYF
TGTGCCAGCAGTTATAATGGGGAACCGGGACTAAAAAACACAGATACGCAGTATTTT
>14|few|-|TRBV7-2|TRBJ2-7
CASNPGTYSYEQYF
TGTGCCAGCAACCCCGGGACCTACTCCTACGAGCAGTACTTC
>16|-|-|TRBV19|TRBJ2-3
CASGVYRGASTDTQYF
TGTGCCAGTGGAGTATACCGGGGGGCTAGCACAGATACGCAGTATTTT
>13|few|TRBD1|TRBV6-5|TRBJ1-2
CASTQGGSYGYTF
TGTGCCAGCACCCAGGGGGGCAGCTATGGCTACACCTTC
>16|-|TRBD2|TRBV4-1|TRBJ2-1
CASSQGSGGRYNEQFF
TGCGCCAGCAGCCAAGGCAGCGGGGGGCGGTACAATGAGCAGTTCTTC
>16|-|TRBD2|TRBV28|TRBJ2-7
CASSTQTSAYSYEQYF
TGTGCCAGCAGTACTCAGACTAGCGCCTACTCCTACGAGCAGTACTTC
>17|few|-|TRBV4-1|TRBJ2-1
CASSQWEAASSYNEQFF
TGCGCCAGCAGCCAATGGGAAGCGGCGAGCTCCTACAATGAGCAGTTCTTC
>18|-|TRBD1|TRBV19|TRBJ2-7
CASSAIAGQGQETYEQYF
TGTGCCAGTAGTGCAATCGCCGGACAGGGACAGGAGACCTACGAGCAGTACTTC
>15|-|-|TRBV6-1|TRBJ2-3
CASSEAGVSTDTQYF
TGTGCCAGCAGTGAAGCGGGGGTTTCGACAGATACGCAGTATTTT
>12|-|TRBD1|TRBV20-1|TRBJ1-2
CSARTGVHGYTF
TGCAGTGCTAGGACAGGGGTTCATGGCTACACCTTC
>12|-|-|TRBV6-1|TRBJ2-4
CASSELGNIQYF
TGTGCCAGCAGTGAATTGGGCAACATTCAGTACTTC
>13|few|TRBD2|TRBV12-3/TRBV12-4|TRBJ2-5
CASTRGGLGTQYF
TGTGCCAGCACCCGGGGGGGCCTCGGGACCCAGTACTTC
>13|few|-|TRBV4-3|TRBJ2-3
CASSQEVGDTQYF
TGCGCCAGCAGCCAAGAAGTCGGGGATACGCAGTATTTT
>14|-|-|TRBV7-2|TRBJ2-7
CASSRSPGSYEQYF
TGTGCCAGCAGCCGTTCCCCAGGCTCCTACGAGCAGTACTTC
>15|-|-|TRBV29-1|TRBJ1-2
CSVVRDTGWDYGYTF
TGCAGCGTGGTACGGGACACAGGCTGGGACTATGGCTACACCTTC
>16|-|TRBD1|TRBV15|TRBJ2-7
CATSNPGQGALYEQYF
TGTGCCACCAGCAACCCGGGACAGGGGGCGTTGTACGAGCAGTACTTC
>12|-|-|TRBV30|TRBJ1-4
CAWSLRGEKLFF
TGTGCCTGGAGTCTACGTGGTGAAAAACTGTTTTTT
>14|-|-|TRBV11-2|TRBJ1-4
CASRSWRQGEKLFF
TGTGCCAGCAGATCTTGGAGGCAGGGTGAAAAACTGTTTTTT
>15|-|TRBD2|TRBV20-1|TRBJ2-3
CSAYPLAGAQDTQYF
TGCAGTGCTTACCCACTAGCGGGGGCGCAAGATACGCAGTATTTT
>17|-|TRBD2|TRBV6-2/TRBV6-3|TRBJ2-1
CASSYAGTSGGFMEQFF
TGTGCCAGCAGTTACGCGGGGACTAGCGGGGGTTTCATGGAGCAGTTCTTC
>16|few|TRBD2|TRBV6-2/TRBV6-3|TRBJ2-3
CASRPFSGRSTDTQYF
TGTGCCAGCAGACCGTTCAGCGGGAGGAGCACAGATACGCAGTATTTT
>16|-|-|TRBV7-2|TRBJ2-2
CASSEALSLDSGELFF
TGTGCCAGCAGTGAAGCGCTTTCCTTGGACTCCGGGGAGCTGTTTTTT
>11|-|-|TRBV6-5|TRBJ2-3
CASRQADTQYF
TGTGCCAGCAGGCAAGCAGATACGCAGTATTTT
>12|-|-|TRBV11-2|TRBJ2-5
CASSLLSGTQYF
TGTGCCAGCAGCTTATTGTCTGGGACCCAGTACTTC
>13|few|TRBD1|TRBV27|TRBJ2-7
CASRQGGTYEQYF
TGTGCCAGCAGACAGGGGGGAACCTACGAGCAGTACTTC
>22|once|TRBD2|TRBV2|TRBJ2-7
CASGLRPEVFPLAGGRSYEQYF
TGTGCCAGCGGTTTGAGACCCGAAGTCTTTCCACTAGCGGGAGGGCGATCCTACGAGCAGTACTTC
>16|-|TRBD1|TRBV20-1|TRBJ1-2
CSARHPPGQGNHGYTF
TGCAGTGCTAGACACCCCCCGGGACAGGGGAACCATGGCTACACCTTC
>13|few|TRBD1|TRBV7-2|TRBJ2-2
CASTVQGDRELFF
TGTGCCAGCACCGTACAGGGGGACCGGGAGCTGTTTTTT
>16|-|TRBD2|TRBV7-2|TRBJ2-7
CASSALAGGTSYEQYF
TGTGCCAGCAGCGCCCTAGCGGGGGGGACCTCCTACGAGCAGTACTTC
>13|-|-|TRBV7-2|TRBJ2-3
CASSGDSVDTQYF
TGTGCCAGCAGCGGAGATAGCGTAGATACGCAGTATTTT
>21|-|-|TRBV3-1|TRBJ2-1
CASSLFFGGRGRGSNNNEQFF
TGTGCCAGCAGCCTTTTTTTTGGTGGCAGGGGCCGCGGGTCCAATAACAATGAGCAGTTCTTC
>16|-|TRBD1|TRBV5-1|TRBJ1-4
CASSQGQVATNEKLFF
TGCGCCAGCAGCCAAGGACAGGTTGCAACTAATGAAAAACTGTTTTTT
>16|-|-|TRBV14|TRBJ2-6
CASSHPTSSGANVLTF
TGTGCCAGCAGCCATCCTACGAGCTCTGGGGCCAACGTCCTGACTTTC